The source of this TCR beta chain is a study of blood T cell repertoires in COVID-19 (dated by TCRdb to the early 2020s). With regard to the full study: The collaborator samples originated in the United States, Italy and Spain and spanned the acute and convalescent phases of COVID-19. The prospective study material was composed of cDNA or gDNA derived from T cells, B-cell-depleted T cells, or PBMCs. Subjects who had been exposed to COVID-19, were actively infected with it, or had recovered from it provided the deeply sampled blood TCRbeta repertoires that made up the dataset. The repertoires were made available in a free public database intended to serve as a resource for research on the immune response to SARS-CoV-2. The samples were drawn from the first 160 participants of the ongoing ImmuneRACE study and from over a thousand subjects provided by 6 global collaborators. Nearly every sample came with metadata listing a de-identified subject ID, COVID-19 status, age in years and sex. Where available, HLA class I and class II types were taken from metadata supplied by the sample provider and were not determined by assay-based typing. Study-level results and caveats: The quantity of clinical and demographic metadata differed by source and by participant and was supplied without curation.

Each collaborating institution followed its own protocols to collect whole blood in K2EDTA tubes. For TCRbeta analysis, collaborators shipped samples as frozen whole blood, isolated PBMCs, or DNA extracted from either of those sample types. This clone was recorded a few times. No antigen is known for it. No base qualities exist here, and no much larger clone lies one base off it. The immunoSEQ Assay, a bias-controlled multiplex PCR, was used to amplify TCRbeta CDR3 regions from genomic DNA. The study's own analysis went as follows. Nucleated cell counts per sample were estimated from amplification of reference gene primers within the assay. Sequence reads were collapsed and filtered to measure the absolute abundance of every unique TCRbeta CDR3 rearrangement. For each sample, productive Simpson clonality was calculated as the square root of Simpson's diversity index across productive rearrangements. TCRdb re-hosts the immuneACCESS table, in-frame sequences only. Its copies lack some clones; in the studies checked, an unresolved V gene accounts for under half of them, and the cause for the rest is not known. V and J calls and clone size are those listed in that table; D and trimming were worked out from the DNA. This sample holds about 170,000 clones; about 80% were observed only once. The ten largest clonotypes hold 2.6% of the sample.

Counted from cysteine to phenylalanine, this CDR3 has 12 amino acids. The sequence is cut down to CDR3 DNA, 36 bases in frame from base 1. The chain joins TRBV12-1 to TRBJ2-1; the table's D call, TRBD2, was not checked against the DNA. TRBV12-1 is flagged as a pseudogene. Source material: peripheral blood. This receptor was obtained from a human donor with acute or convalescent COVID-19. The donor label of this sample is uncertain. The nucleotides are TGTGCCAGCACCTCCCTGTACAATGAGCAGTTCTTC. Protein translation: CASTSLYNEQFF.